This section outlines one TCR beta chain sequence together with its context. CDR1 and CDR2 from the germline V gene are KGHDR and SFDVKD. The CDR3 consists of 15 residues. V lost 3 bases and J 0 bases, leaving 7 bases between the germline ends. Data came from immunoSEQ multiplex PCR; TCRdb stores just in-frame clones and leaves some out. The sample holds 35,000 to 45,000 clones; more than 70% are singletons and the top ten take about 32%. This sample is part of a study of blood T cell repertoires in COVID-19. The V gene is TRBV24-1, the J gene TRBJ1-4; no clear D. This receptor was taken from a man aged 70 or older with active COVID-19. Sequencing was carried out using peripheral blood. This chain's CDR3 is CATSDPGTTNEKLFF. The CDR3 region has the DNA TGTGCCACCAGTGATCCCGGGACAACTAATGAAAAACTGTTTTTT.